The next 28 T cell receptor beta chains were all read from a single sample in a study of shared T cell receptors in the human thymus. Assay used: immunoSEQ multiplex PCR; TCRdb lists only in-frame clones, some missing. Among 700,000 or so clones listed, 75% to 90% were seen once. These data were likewise used in another study, on human thymus T cells.

The sequenced sample consisted of thymocytes. The origin of the receptors is a girl under three years old with a congenital heart defect.

The chain recombines TRBV5-1 with TRBJ2-1; 14 nucleotides align to TRBD2. Trimming at V came to 0 bases and at J to 7 bases, leaving 9 bases not matched to a gene. Germline V gene lookup returns CDR1 SGHRS and CDR2 YFSETQ. The CDR3 contains 18 residues. For the CDR3, the DNA is TGCGCCAGCAGCTTGGAGACTAGCGGGGGGGCCGTTCAAAATGAGCAGTTCTTC. It translates to CASSLETSGGAVQNEQFF. The complete variable domain, with remaining parts taken from reference TRBV5-1 and TRBJ2-1, reads KAGVTQTPRYLIKTRGQQVTLSCSPISGHRSVSWYQQTPGQGLQFLFEYFSETQRNKGNFPGRFSGRQFSNSRSEMNVSTLELGDSALYLCASSLETSGGAVQNEQFFGPGTRLTVL.

The CDR3 loop reads CASRPPGQGRGYTF. CDR3 bases: TGTGCCAGCAGGCCACCGGGACAGGGCCGTGGCTACACCTTC. The chain couples TRBV7-2 to TRBJ1-2; 9 nucleotides align to TRBD1. The CDR3 extends over 14 amino acids. V lost 6 bases and J lost 7; bases outside the gene matches: 9. The V gene's germline CDR1 is SGHTA and CDR2 FQGNSA. Drawing the rest from reference TRBV7-2 and TRBJ1-2, the complete variable domain is GAGVSQSPSNKVTEKGKDVELRCDPISGHTALYWYRQSLGQGLEFLIYFQGNSAPDKSGLPSDRFSAERTGGSVSTLTIQRTQQEDSAVYLCASRPPGQGRGYTFGSGTRLTVV.

V is TRBV5-3 and J is TRBJ2-3; D is unclear. TRBV5-3 is marked as an open reading frame, function uncertain. This CDR3 has 17 amino acids. Between the trimmed V and J ends, which lost 5 bases and 0 bases, there was a span of 19 bases. The CDR3 reads CARSIKEPKPSTDTQYF. CDR3 sequence (DNA): TGTGCCAGAAGTATAAAGGAGCCGAAGCCTAGCACAGATACGCAGTATTTT.

The chain combines TRBV11-2 with TRBJ1-3; D remains unclear. CDR1 is SGHAT and CDR2 is FQNNGV in the germline V gene. This CDR3 is 13 amino acids long. Trimming stripped 9 bases from V and 0 bases from J, with 9 bases between. For the CDR3, the DNA is TGTGCCAGACAGAAGTTCTCTGGAAACACCATATATTTT. As protein: CARQKFSGNTIYF. Filled out from reference TRBV11-2 and TRBJ1-3, the complete variable domain reads EAGVAQSPRYKIIEKRQSVAFWCNPISGHATLYWYQQILGQGPKLLIQFQNNGVVDDSQLPKDRFSAERLKGVDSTLKIQPAKLEDSAVYLCARQKFSGNTIYFGEGSWLTVV.

This sequence joins TRBV5-1 and TRBJ1-4, with D maybe TRBD1 (6 bases). The V gene's germline CDR1 is SGHRS and CDR2 YFSETQ. V lost 1 base and J 0 bases, leaving 13 bases between the germline ends. The CDR3 totals 17 residues. The CDR3 here is CASSLKYRDTTNEKLFF. In DNA form, the CDR3 reads TGCGCCAGCAGCTTGAAGTACAGGGACACAACTAATGAAAAACTGTTTTTT.

This clone appeared once. The chain carries TRBV2 and TRBJ1-5; TRBD1 aligns across 7 bases. CDR1 and CDR2 from the germline V gene are SNHLY and FYNNEI. The CDR3 has 18 residues. J was trimmed by 2 bases and V by 6 bases; bases with no gene match: 16. CDR3 nucleotide sequence: TGTGCCAGCAGGAGTGGACAGGCGGCAGTAATTGGCAATCAGCCCCAGCATTTT. This codes for CASRSGQAAVIGNQPQHF. Drawing the rest from reference TRBV2 and TRBJ1-5, the complete variable domain is EPEVTQTPSHQVTQMGQEVILRCVPISNHLYFYWYRQILGQKVEFLVSFYNNEISEKSEIFDDQFSVERPDGSNFTLKIRSTKLEDSAMYFCASRSGQAAVIGNQPQHFGDGTRLSIL.

This clone was detected once. The V gene is TRBV6-1, the J gene TRBJ1-1; TRBD1 is a possible D gene (6 bases). The length of the CDR3 is 18 residues. V was trimmed by 4 bases and J by 1 base, leaving 22 bases between them. Looked up from germline, CDR1 is MNHNS and CDR2 is SASEGT. The CDR3 here is CASSGHPGQLEKNTEAFF. DNA for the CDR3: TGTGCCAGCAGTGGCCACCCAGGACAGCTAGAAAAGAACACTGAAGCTTTCTTT.

The rearrangement joins TRBV28 to TRBJ2-5; TRBD2 is a possible D gene (5 bases). The V gene's germline CDR1 is MDHEN and CDR2 SYDVKM. V was clipped by 10 bases and J by 1 base, with 13 bases between them. The CDR3 has 13 residues. The chain's CDR3 is CATTAEGQETQYF. The CDR3 DNA reads as TGTGCCACTACAGCCGAGGGCCAAGAGACCCAGTACTTC.

This clone appeared a single time. The CDR3 coding sequence is TGTGCCAGCAGCCCCGGGGGGGGGCGGGGGTGCGAAGAGACCCAGTACTTC. As protein: CASSPGGGRGCEETQYF. The chain has TRBV13 and TRBJ2-5; 8 bases fit TRBD2. The trim removed 5 bases at V and 3 bases at J, leaving 14 bases unmatched. The CDR3 length is 17 residues. From germline, CDR1 is PRHDT and CDR2 FYEKMQ (reference sequence).

CDR3 in DNA: TGTGCCAGCAGTGCTACACAGGAGTACAATGAGCAGTTCTTC. Residues: CASSATQEYNEQFF. The chain has TRBV2 and TRBJ2-1, with D perhaps matching TRBD1 (5 bases). Germline assignment: CDR1 SNHLY and CDR2 FYNNEI. The CDR3 sequence is 14 residues long. The V and J ends lost 4 bases and 4 bases respectively, with 11 bases between them.

V gene TRBV6-6 combines with J gene TRBJ1-5; TRBD1 is a possible D gene (5 bases). Germline-derived CDR1 and CDR2 are MNHNY and SVGAGI (reference sequence). V was clipped by 7 bases and J by 6 bases, with 16 bases between them. The CDR3 loop spans 14 amino acids. CDR3 bases: TGTGCCAGCACCATTCGGGGGTTTTTTCAGCCCCAGCATTTT. Translation gives CASTIRGFFQPQHF.

This clone was detected only once. The V and J genes are TRBV2 and TRBJ2-7, with 8 positions matching TRBD1. Germline loops: CDR1 SNHLY, CDR2 FYNNEI. There are 15 residues in the CDR3. The junction had 11 bases not matched to a gene; V was cut back by 3 bases and J by 7 bases. Here the CDR3 reads CASSDGTGDPDEQYF. CDR3 in DNA: TGTGCCAGCAGTGATGGGACAGGCGACCCTGATGAGCAGTACTTC.

This chain's CDR3 is CASSLLSGQVIPSLHF. Written as DNA, the CDR3 is TGTGCCAGCAGCTTATTATCGGGACAGGTGATTCCGTCCCTCCACTTT. The J gene is TRBJ1-6, the V gene TRBV7-3; 8 bases match TRBD1. V lost 2 bases and J lost 14; bases outside the gene matches: 14. The germline V gene encodes CDR1 SGHTA and CDR2 FQGTGA. The CDR3 totals 16 residues.

This chain joins TRBV27 and TRBJ1-2; weak D call: TRBD1 (5 bases). The CDR3 is 15 amino acids. Germline CDR1 is MNHEY and CDR2 is SMNVEV (reference sequence). V gave up 4 bases and J gave up 6 bases, with 18 bases separating them. The CDR3 DNA reads TGTGCCAGCAGTTCCAGACAGACCCCCTCGGATGGCTACACCTTC. Protein product: CASSSRQTPSDGYTF.

This clone was counted once. This rearrangement joins TRBV5-1 to TRBJ2-3; maybe TRBD2 (5 bases). Trimming shortened V by 4 bases and J by 6 bases, and 9 bases separated the two germline ends. The CDR3 extends over 12 amino acids. Germline values: CDR1 SGHRS, CDR2 YFSETQ. The CDR3 here is CASSPGRDTQYF. The CDR3 nucleotides are TGCGCCAGCAGCCCGGGAAGGGATACGCAGTATTTT.

Worth noting for this clone: Other DNA sequences in this sample translate to the same CDR3. The V call is TRBV7-9, the J call TRBJ1-1, with no clear D. This CDR3 has 13 amino acids. CDR1 and CDR2 from the germline V gene are SEHNR and FQNEAQ (reference sequence). The V end lost 2 bases, the J end lost 3 bases, and 7 bases lay between the germline ends. The CDR3 region has the DNA TGTGCCAGCAGCTTAAGGAGGGACACTGAAGCTTTCTTT. Amino acids: CASSLRRDTEAFF.

The CDR3 sequence: CASSEAGRAAPHGYTF. The CDR3 DNA reads as TGTGCCAGCAGTGAAGCGGGCAGGGCGGCACCCCATGGCTACACCTTC. The chain combines TRBV6-1 with TRBJ1-2; weak D call: TRBD1 (5 bases). This CDR3 has 16 residues. Trimming took off 0 bases at V and 6 bases at J, with 17 bases between the two ends. Germline assignment: CDR1 MNHNS and CDR2 SASEGT.

J is TRBJ2-1 and V is TRBV11-3, with 10 positions matching TRBD2. Germline CDR1 reads SGHNT; CDR2 reads YENEEA. The V and J ends lost 8 bases and 3 bases, in that order; junction bases with no gene match: 10. This CDR3 comprises 16 residues. The CDR3 spells CASFLPSGGIYNEQFF. The CDR3 nucleotides read TGTGCCAGCTTCCTCCCTAGCGGGGGCATCTACAATGAGCAGTTCTTC.

The chain has TRBV19 and TRBJ1-4; 8 nucleotides align to TRBD1. The length of the CDR3 is 17 residues. Trimming at V came to 5 bases and at J to 0 bases, leaving 8 bases not matched to a gene. CDR1 and CDR2 from the germline V gene are LNHDA and SQIVND (reference sequence). The CDR3 spells CASSWTVDRATNEKLFF. The CDR3 DNA is TGTGCCAGTAGTTGGACCGTGGACAGGGCAACTAATGAAAAACTGTTTTTT.

The rearrangement links TRBV19 to TRBJ1-5; TRBD1 might be the D (6 bases). V was cut by 7 bases and J by 3 bases, with 10 bases left in between. The CDR3 contains 13 residues. The germline V gene has CDR1 LNHDA and CDR2 SQIVND (reference sequence). The CDR3 DNA reads as TGTGCCAGTAAAGGGGGAACCAATCAGCCCCAGCATTTT. It encodes CASKGGTNQPQHF.

Points on this clone: Other DNA sequences in this specimen translate into the identical CDR3. The rearrangement links TRBV2 to TRBJ1-5, with D maybe TRBD1 (6 bases). V was cut by 6 bases and J by 3 bases, with 18 bases left in between. CDR1 and CDR2 (germline): SNHLY, FYNNEI. The CDR3 length is 16 residues. CDR3 loop: CASRPPHRALNQPQHF. CDR3 coding DNA: TGTGCCAGCAGACCCCCCCACAGGGCCCTCAATCAGCCCCAGCATTTT.

The chain links TRBV29-1 to TRBJ1-2, with no clear D. The V end lost 5 bases, the J end lost 3 bases, and 10 bases lay between the germline ends. Looked up from germline, CDR1 is SQVTM and CDR2 is ANQGSEA. The CDR3 sequence is 12 residues long. The CDR3: CSVYRRDYGYTF. For the CDR3, the DNA is TGCAGCGTTTATAGGAGGGACTATGGCTACACCTTC.

The chain uses TRBV9 and TRBJ1-4; 7 positions agree with TRBD1. V dropped 4 bases and J dropped 8; count of bases not matched to a gene: 11. CDR3 size: 15 residues. In germline, CDR1 is SGDLS, CDR2 YYNGEE. The CDR3 DNA follows: TGTGCCAGCAGCCCCTTAGACAGGGAGGTGGAAAAACTGTTTTTT. It translates to CASSPLDREVEKLFF.

The rearrangement joins TRBV12-5 to TRBJ2-1; D gene unclear. The CDR3 sequence is 17 residues long. Germline CDR1 reads LGHNT; CDR2 reads FRNRAP. Trimming removed 3 bases from V and 0 bases from J, with 15 bases in between. This chain's CDR3 is CASGLLVTISSYNEQFF. In DNA, the CDR3 is TGTGCTAGTGGTTTATTGGTAACGATCAGCTCCTACAATGAGCAGTTCTTC.

Only a few counts were recorded for this clone. V gene TRBV4-1 combines with J gene TRBJ1-1, with 9 bases identical to TRBD1. Trimming took 2 bases from V and 1 from J; bases not matched to a gene: 5. This CDR3 is 16 amino acids long. The germline gives CDR1 MGHRA, CDR2 YSYEKL. CDR3: CASSQSRGQGNTEAFF. DNA for the CDR3: TGCGCCAGCAGCCAAAGCAGGGGACAGGGGAACACTGAAGCTTTCTTT.

The chain has TRBV10-3 and TRBJ2-7; 9 positions agree with TRBD2. V was pared by 0 bases and J by 3 bases, with 6 bases of the junction left unmatched. There are 16 residues in the CDR3. Germline V gene sequence: CDR1 ENHRY, CDR2 SYGVKD. The CDR3 loop reads CAISESWLAGIYEQYF. CDR3 DNA: TGTGCCATCAGTGAGTCTTGGCTAGCGGGGATCTACGAGCAGTACTTC.

The chain links TRBV4-1 to TRBJ1-4, with D hard to call. Per germline, CDR1 MGHRA and CDR2 YSYEKL. The CDR3 length is 18 residues. V dropped 0 bases and J dropped 6 bases, with 20 bases sitting between them. In DNA, the CDR3 is TGCGCCAGCAGCCAAGATAGGAGGCCAGCCCACCCCGATGAAAAACTGTTTTTT. Protein product: CASSQDRRPAHPDEKLFF.

The rearrangement links TRBV6-5 to TRBJ2-7, with 7 bases lining up with TRBD1. V lost 6 bases to trimming and J lost 2 bases; unmatched junction nucleotides: 10. The CDR3 loop spans 15 amino acids. CDR1 MNHEY and CDR2 SVGAGI come from the germline V gene. The CDR3 region has the DNA TGTGCCAGCAGGACACCGGGACAGCCTACCTACGAGCAGTACTTC. Protein sequence: CASRTPGQPTYEQYF.